The 25 T cell receptor beta chains below were found in one sample sequenced in a study of T cells in Graves' hyperthyroidism and ophthalmopathy. Amplified regions were TCR beta CDR3 sequences from RNA transcripts. Initially, a first-round RT-PCR of the TCR CDR3 employed the HTBI primer set. TCRdb redid the calling of the multiplex PCR reads with MiXCR, one entry per CDR3 protein. The sample comprises about 400,000 distinct CDR3 sequences, roughly 13% of which are singletons, and approximately 5.3% rests with the top ten. Sequences were obtained from blood. The receptors stem from a woman aged 18 to 35 with Graves' hyperthyroidism.

This clonotype was seen many times. The chain uses TRBV6-1 and TRBJ2-1; 9 nucleotides align to TRBD2. The CDR3 totals 15 residues. The germline V gene encodes CDR1 MNHNS and CDR2 SASEGT. The V segment lost 3 bases and the J segment 6 bases; nucleotides outside the gene matches: 6. The CDR3 protein is CASSDLAGGINEQFF. In DNA, the CDR3 is TGTGCCAGCAGTGACTTGGCGGGAGGGATCAATGAGCAGTTCTTC.

There are many counts of this clonotype. The J gene is TRBJ1-5, the V gene TRBV6-2 or TRBV6-3; D remains unclear. V was cut by 3 bases and J by 7 bases, with 10 bases left in between. The length of the CDR3 is 13 residues. Per the germline V gene, CDR1 is MNHEY and CDR2 is SVGEGT. The CDR3 region has the DNA TGTGCCAGCAGTTATGAAATACAACAGCCCCAGCATTTT. It specifies CASSYEIQQPQHF.

This clonotype was detected many times. The chain's CDR3 is CASSLGTGSTEAFF. The CDR3 nucleotides read TGTGCCAGCAGTTTAGGGACAGGGAGCACTGAAGCTTTCTTT. The V gene is TRBV12-3 or TRBV12-4, the J gene TRBJ1-1, with TRBD1 matching 8 bases. V gave up 1 base and J gave up 4 bases; unmatched junction bases: 2. CDR3 length equals 14 residues.

V is TRBV5-6 and J is TRBJ2-4; D perhaps matches TRBD2 (5 bases). CDR1 and CDR2 from the germline V gene are SGHDT and YYEEEE. The CDR3 has 14 amino acids. Trimming pared 0 bases from V and 2 bases from J, leaving 6 bases between. CDR3 region: CASSLGLPKNIQYF. The CDR3 region has the DNA TGTGCCAGCAGCTTGGGACTACCCAAAAACATTCAGTACTTC.

This clonotype was seen at least ten times. V is TRBV29-1 and J is TRBJ2-3; the D is unclear. Trimming removed 5 bases from V and 0 bases from J, with 12 bases in between. CDR3 length equals 14 residues. Germline V gene sequence: CDR1 SQVTM, CDR2 ANQGSEA. CDR3 in DNA: TGCAGCGTTCAACCCTGGGGTAGCACAGATACGCAGTATTTT. Protein product: CSVQPWGSTDTQYF.

This clonotype has ten or more counts. The genes are TRBV3-1 and TRBJ2-1; D perhaps matches TRBD1 (7 bases). V lost 0 bases and J 4 bases, leaving 10 bases between the germline ends. The CDR3 consists of 15 residues. CDR1 is LGHDT and CDR2 is YNNKEL in the germline V gene (reference sequence). The CDR3 sequence is CASSQDAGQYNEQFF. The CDR3 DNA follows: TGTGCCAGCAGCCAAGACGCGGGACAGTACAATGAGCAGTTCTTC.

V gene TRBV5-6 combines with J gene TRBJ1-3, with 10 bases matching TRBD1. Germline assignment: CDR1 SGHDT and CDR2 YYEEEE. The trim removed 4 bases at V and 5 bases at J, leaving 3 bases unmatched. CDR3 length: 14 amino acids. This chain's CDR3 is CASSLTGGRNTIYF. CDR3 in DNA: TGTGCCAGCAGCCTGACAGGGGGCAGAAACACCATATATTTT.

With regard to this clonotype: Possible read error: a much larger clone is one base away. This chain uses TRBV19 with TRBJ2-7, with D possibly being TRBD2 (5 bases). Germline V gene lookup returns CDR1 LNHDA and CDR2 SQIVND (reference sequence). The CDR3 loop spans 14 amino acids. CDR3 loop: CVSTPASSSYEQYF. The CDR3 coding sequence is TGTGTCAGTACACCAGCTAGCTCGTCTTACGAGCAGTACTTC.

The V and J genes are TRBV20-1 and TRBJ1-6, with D perhaps TRBD1 (6 bases). Per the germline V gene, CDR1 is DFQATT and CDR2 is SNEGSKA (reference sequence). The CDR3 totals 16 residues. V gave up 0 bases and J gave up 3 bases, with 12 bases separating them. CDR3 loop: CSARDKDRIYNSPLHF. In DNA, the CDR3 is TGCAGTGCTAGAGATAAGGACAGAATCTATAATTCACCCCTCCACTTT.

This chain uses TRBV11-2 with TRBJ2-7; perhaps TRBD2 as D (5 bases). The ends were cut back, 0 bases at V and 3 bases at J, with 12 bases in the middle. The germline V gene has CDR1 SGHAT and CDR2 FQNNGV. There are 15 residues in the CDR3. Here the CDR3 reads CASSLDGDIRYEQYF. As DNA, the CDR3 is TGTGCCAGCAGCTTAGACGGGGATATCCGCTACGAGCAGTACTTC.

The chain is built from TRBV5-4 and TRBJ1-4; 9 nucleotides agree with TRBD1. The CDR3 length is 15 residues. V lost 4 bases to trimming and J lost 5 bases; unmatched junction nucleotides: 6. The germline CDR1 and CDR2 sequences are SGHNT and YYREEE (reference sequence). CDR3 loop: CASSDGDRVNEKLFF. The CDR3 DNA reads TGTGCCAGCAGCGACGGGGACAGGGTAAATGAAAAACTGTTTTTT.

As to this clonotype: A single base separates this from a much larger clone, so it may be a read error. The chain has TRBV27 and TRBJ2-1; 13 positions match TRBD2. Per the germline V gene, CDR1 is MNHEY and CDR2 is SMNVEV (reference sequence). This CDR3 has 19 amino acids. DNA of the CDR3: TGTGCCAGCAGTTTCTCCGGGACTAGCGGGGTGATCTCCTACAATGAGCAGTCCTTC. This sequence encodes CASSFSGTSGVISYNEQSF.

This clonotype showed up many times. This chain uses TRBV3-1 with TRBJ1-2; 7 bases are a match to TRBD1. The CDR3 consists of 14 residues. CDR1 is LGHDT and CDR2 is YNNKEL in the germline V gene (reference sequence). The ends lost 3 bases at V and 2 bases at J; junction bases unmatched: 3. CDR3 region: CASSQGTENYGYTF. CDR3 DNA sequence: TGTGCCAGCAGCCAGGGGACAGAGAACTATGGCTACACCTTC.

This clonotype was recorded at least ten times. This chain uses TRBV7-3 with TRBJ2-3; weak D call: TRBD1 (5 bases). The CDR3 runs to 14 residues. Trimming shortened V by 4 bases and J by 3 bases, and 11 bases separated the two germline ends. Germline CDR1 and CDR2: SGHTA and FQGTGA. The CDR3 DNA is TGTGCCAGCAGCTCTCAAACAGGAACAGATACGCAGTATTTT. Encoded protein: CASSSQTGTDTQYF.

Comments on this clonotype: At one end the junction does not follow the germline gene, possibly because of a read error. The chain couples TRBV3-1 to TRBJ2-3; D tentatively reads TRBD1 or TRBD2 (5 bases each). The CDR3 has 16 residues. Germline V gene sequence: CDR1 LGHDT, CDR2 YNNKEL (reference sequence). CDR3 sequence reads: CASSPWSPGAPDMQYF. The CDR3 DNA reads TGTGCCAGCAGCCCGTGGTCCCCCGGGGCCCCAGATATGCAGTATTTT.

This clonotype was observed a single time. The chain joins TRBV18 to TRBJ2-5; tentative D call: TRBD2 (6 bases). CDR1 and CDR2 (germline): KGHSH, LQKENI. The V gene lost 3 bases and the J gene lost 6 bases, with 23 bases spanning the gap. CDR3 length equals 17 residues. The CDR3 coding sequence is TGTGCCAGCTCACCCCCCGTAATATTCGGGAGTAGGCAGACCCAGTACTTC. It is translated as CASSPPVIFGSRQTQYF.

This clonotype was counted ten times or more. The J gene is TRBJ2-7, the V gene TRBV28; the D is unclear. CDR3 length: 12 amino acids. CDR1 and CDR2 from the germline V gene are MDHEN and SYDVKM. Trimming left V 7 bases short and J 4 bases short, with 11 bases between. The CDR3 region is CASKVVGYEQYF. As DNA, the CDR3 is TGTGCCAGCAAGGTTGTGGGTTACGAGCAGTACTTC.

This clonotype was recorded a few times. The chain uses TRBV6-1 and TRBJ2-1, with 8 bases aligning to TRBD1. The junction had 7 bases not matched to a gene; V was cut back by 6 bases and J by 9 bases. The CDR3 is 13 amino acids. Germline CDR1 reads MNHNS; CDR2 reads SASEGT. Here the CDR3 reads CASRRQGWGEQFF. The CDR3 bases are TGTGCCAGCAGGCGACAGGGGTGGGGTGAGCAGTTCTTC.

This clonotype was detected ten times or more. This chain links TRBV15 with TRBJ2-1; a possible D gene is TRBD1 (5 bases). The CDR3 extends over 15 amino acids. V was shortened by 0 bases and J by 3 bases, with 9 bases between the two germline ends. Germline V gives CDR1 LNHNV, CDR2 YYDKDF (reference sequence). The CDR3 coding sequence is TGTGCCACCAGCAGAGAAACAGGCAGCTACAATGAGCAGTTCTTC. Encoded protein: CATSRETGSYNEQFF.

In its sample, this clonotype was seen many times. J is TRBJ2-3 and V is TRBV12-3 or TRBV12-4; D is ambiguous. V dropped 5 bases and J dropped 0 bases, with 9 bases sitting between them. This CDR3 spans 14 amino acids. This chain's CDR3 is CASSPTHSTDTQYF. As DNA, the CDR3 is TGTGCCAGCAGTCCGACACACAGCACAGATACGCAGTATTTT.

This clonotype was counted many times. The chain is built from TRBV20-1 and TRBJ2-1; D uncertain. The CDR3 contains 13 residues. The germline gives CDR1 DFQATT, CDR2 SNEGSKA (reference sequence). In DNA, the CDR3 is TGCAGCGTAACAGACCTCATCTACAATGAGCAGTTCTTC. Translation: CSVTDLIYNEQFF.

The sample holds a few counts of this clonotype. The chain is built from TRBV29-1 and TRBJ2-3, with 7 bases matching TRBD2. The CDR3 spans 15 residues. Germline trimming cut 7 bases from V and 0 bases from J; bases unmatched to any gene: 10. CDR1 is SQVTM and CDR2 is ANQGSEA in the germline V gene. For the CDR3, the DNA is TGCAGCGCCGACACCCTAGCGGAGAGCACAGATACGCAGTATTTT. This translates into CSADTLAESTDTQYF.

This chain uses TRBV6-1 with TRBJ2-7; TRBD1 matches 8 bases. V lost 3 bases to trimming and J lost 0 bases; unmatched junction nucleotides: 10. This CDR3 contains 17 residues. Germline assignment: CDR1 MNHNS and CDR2 SASEGT. Written as DNA, the CDR3 is TGTGCCAGCAGTGAGCCTCCGGGACAGGATAACTCCTACGAGCAGTACTTC. This gives the protein CASSEPPGQDNSYEQYF.

This clonotype was counted many times. The chain couples TRBV5-6 to TRBJ2-2; D call uncertain. The length of the CDR3 is 13 residues. V gave up 5 bases and J gave up 0 bases, with 5 bases separating them. Per germline, CDR1 SGHDT and CDR2 YYEEEE. The CDR3 loop reads CASRQANTGELFF. DNA for the CDR3: TGTGCCAGCAGGCAGGCGAACACCGGGGAGCTGTTTTTT.

The genes are TRBV20-1 and TRBJ2-1, with TRBD1 matching over 10 bases. In germline, CDR1 is DFQATT, CDR2 SNEGSKA (reference sequence). Germline trimming cut 1 base from V and 1 base from J; bases unmatched to any gene: 16. This CDR3 has 20 residues. In nucleotides, the CDR3 is TGCAGTGCTAGAGGGGGACAGGGGATCGGGCGGGAGGTATCCTACAATGAGCAGTTCTTC. It translates to CSARGGQGIGREVSYNEQFF.